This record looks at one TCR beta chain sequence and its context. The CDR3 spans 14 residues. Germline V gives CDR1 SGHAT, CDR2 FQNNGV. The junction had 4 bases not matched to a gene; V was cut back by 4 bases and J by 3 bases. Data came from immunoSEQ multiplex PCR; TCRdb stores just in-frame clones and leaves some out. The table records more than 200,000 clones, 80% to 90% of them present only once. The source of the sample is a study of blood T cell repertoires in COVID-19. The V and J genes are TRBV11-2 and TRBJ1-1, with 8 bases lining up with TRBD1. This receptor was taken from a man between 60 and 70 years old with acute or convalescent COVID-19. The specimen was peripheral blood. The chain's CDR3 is CASSWTGLDTEAFF. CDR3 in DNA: TGTGCCAGCAGCTGGACAGGGTTGGACACTGAAGCTTTCTTT.